This T cell receptor (beta chain) is drawn from a study of blood T cells in healthy people across ages. Study-level findings and limits: Relative to aged donors, long-lived donors carried more naive CD4+ cells and displayed higher diversity.

Trimming took 7 bases from V and 1 from J, leaving 11 bases between them. Per the germline V gene, CDR1 is SQVTM and CDR2 is ANQGSEA. The CDR3 has 12 residues. Every donor provided 9.5 to 10 milliliters of peripheral blood. Total RNA was extracted at no less than 5 micrograms per sample. This clonotype was counted many times. Antigen: not known. Primers used in a second PCR of about 7 to 12 cycles were a sample-barcoded 5' primer and a J-beta primer mix. Every molecule of cDNA carried a tag from a template-switch adaptor with 12 random nucleotides. MiXCR, applied by TCRdb to the 5' RACE reads, yields one record per CDR3 protein. The table shows 1.5 million to 2 million distinct CDR3 sequences, with 28% occurring only once.

The rearrangement joins TRBV29-1 to TRBJ2-7; D not certain. This clonotype originated in a woman aged 25 to 39 in good health. What was sequenced was blood. This CDR3 reads CSGVGISYEQYF. CDR3 sequence (DNA): TGCAGCGGGGTAGGGATTTCCTACGAGCAGTACTTC.